This T cell receptor beta chain came from a study of molecular identifiers for immune sequencing clone quantification. This clonotype was seen many times. MiXCR was run by TCRdb on the PCR reads, yielding one entry per CDR3 protein. The sample shows about 65,000 distinct CDR3 sequences, approximately 17% of them seen only once. CDR3 length equals 15 residues. From germline, CDR1 is MNHEY and CDR2 SVGAGI. V was trimmed by 2 bases and J by 5 bases, leaving 14 bases between them. The sequencing input was naive CD8+ T cells from blood, with Jurkat cell RNA spiked in. Specified subset: FACS-sorted CD8+CD4-CCR7+CD45RA+ naive T cells. The sequence was obtained from a human donor in good health. Some libraries in this study had Jurkat cell RNA spiked in. V gene TRBV6-5 combines with J gene TRBJ2-3; a possible D gene is TRBD2 (5 bases). CDR3 amino acids: CASSYTGLEGDTQYF. CDR3 coding DNA: TGTGCCAGCAGTTACACTGGACTGGAAGGAGATACGCAGTATTTT.